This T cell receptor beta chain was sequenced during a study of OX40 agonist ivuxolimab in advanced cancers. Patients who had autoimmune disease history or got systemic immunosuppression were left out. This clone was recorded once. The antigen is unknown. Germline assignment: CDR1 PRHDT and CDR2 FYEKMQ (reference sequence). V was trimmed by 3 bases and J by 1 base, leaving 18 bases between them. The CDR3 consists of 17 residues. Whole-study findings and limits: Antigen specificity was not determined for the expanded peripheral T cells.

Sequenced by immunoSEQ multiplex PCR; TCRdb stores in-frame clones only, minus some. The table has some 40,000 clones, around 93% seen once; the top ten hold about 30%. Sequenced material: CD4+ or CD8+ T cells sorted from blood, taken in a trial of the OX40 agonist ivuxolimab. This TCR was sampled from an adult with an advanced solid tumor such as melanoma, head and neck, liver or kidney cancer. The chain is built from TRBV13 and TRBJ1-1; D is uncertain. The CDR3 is CASSFPPFGLQNTEAFF. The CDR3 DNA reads TGTGCCAGCAGCTTCCCCCCTTTTGGGCTACAGAACACTGAAGCTTTCTTT.